The 11 T cell receptor beta chains below come from one sample, sequenced in a study of brain T cells in children with intractable seizures listed by TCRdb under 2021. Read against the paper, the sample's time point label means: blood from clinic visit 5 months post-surgery; TSC patient then seizure free. The library came from the immunoSEQ multiplex PCR assay. Entries here come from immuneACCESS through TCRdb and include only in-frame sequences with V and J called. Some clones fail to appear in such tables; in the studies checked, an unresolved V gene covers under half of the shortfall, and the cause of the remainder is unknown. A total of about 340,000 clones appear in this sample, roughly 93% of them only once. Clones ranked in the top ten supply 5.7% of the sample. The specimen was peripheral blood, collected 4 to 6 months after surgery. The receptors shown here come from a boy younger than two with tuberous sclerosis and intractable seizures.

This clone appeared once. The rearrangement links TRBV27 to TRBJ1-6; no clear D gene. The CDR3 contains 15 residues. The ends were cut back, 6 bases at V and 1 base at J, with 10 bases in the middle. Germline loops: CDR1 MNHEY, CDR2 SMNVEV (reference sequence). Here the CDR3 DNA reads TGTGCCAGCAGGACATTTATTTCCTATAATTCACCCCTCCACTTT. This gives the protein CASRTFISYNSPLHF.

V is TRBV7-8 and J is TRBJ1-1, with D maybe TRBD1 (5 bases). The ends were cut back, 3 bases at V and 4 bases at J, with 15 bases in the middle. Germline CDR1 reads SGHVS; CDR2 reads FQNEAQ. The CDR3 loop spans 15 amino acids. The CDR3 nucleotides are TGTGCCAGCAGCTTGCCCGGGACCCGGAGCACTGAAGCTTTCTTT. Residues: CASSLPGTRSTEAFF. Combining the CDR3 with reference TRBV7-8 and TRBJ1-1 gives the whole variable domain GAGVSQSPRYKVAKRGQDVALRCDPISGHVSLFWYQQALGQGPEFLTYFQNEAQLDKSGLPSDRFFAERPEGSVSTLKIQRTQQEDSAVYLCASSLPGTRSTEAFFGQGTRLTVV.

The chain links TRBV18 to TRBJ1-6; 9 bases agree with TRBD1. V trimming: 10 bases; J trimming: 10 bases; junction bases outside the gene matches: 14. CDR3 length: 15 residues. Germline CDR1 KGHSH, CDR2 LQKENI. CDR3 nucleotides: TGTGCCACCGCCGCGACGGGACAGGGAAACTCACCCCTCCACTTT. Residues: CATAATGQGNSPLHF.

The genes are TRBV5-6 and TRBJ2-7; D is ambiguous. The V end was cut by 0 bases, the J end by 0 bases, with 7 bases between. Looked up from germline, CDR1 is SGHDT and CDR2 is YYEEEE. This CDR3 has 14 residues. CDR3 loop: CASSLGGPSYEQYF. DNA of the CDR3: TGTGCCAGCAGCTTGGGTGGCCCCTCCTACGAGCAGTACTTC.

V gene TRBV5-6 combines with J gene TRBJ2-5, with 8 nucleotides matching TRBD2. From germline, CDR1 is SGHDT and CDR2 YYEEEE. Germline trimming cut 0 bases from V and 6 bases from J; bases unmatched to any gene: 1. The CDR3 length is 13 residues. The CDR3: CASSLEREQTQYF. CDR3 DNA sequence: TGTGCCAGCAGCTTGGAGCGGGAGCAGACCCAGTACTTC.

This chain joins TRBV5-1 and TRBJ1-1; D unresolved. The CDR3 has 15 residues. V was pared by 0 bases and J by 1 base, with 10 bases between. CDR1 is SGHRS, CDR2 YFSETQ, per germline. CDR3 sequence: CASSLDPGSNTEAFF. As DNA, the CDR3 is TGCGCCAGCAGCTTGGACCCCGGTTCGAACACTGAAGCTTTCTTT.

The chain recombines TRBV28 with TRBJ2-5, with 8 positions matching TRBD1. Losses at the gene ends were 7 bases for V and 3 bases for J; bases not matched to a gene: 10. Germline V CDR1 and CDR2: MDHEN, SYDVKM. This CDR3 region has 15 residues. The CDR3 loop reads CASTPGGGEEETQYF. CDR3 coding DNA: TGTGCCAGCACACCAGGGGGCGGTGAGGAAGAGACCCAGTACTTC.

The chain carries TRBV4-1 and TRBJ2-1, with 9 positions matching TRBD2. The CDR3 consists of 15 residues. From germline, CDR1 is MGHRA and CDR2 YSYEKL. V was pared by 0 bases and J by 4 bases, with 1 base of the junction left unmatched. CDR3 in DNA: TGCGCCAGCAGCCAAGATAGCGGGGGTTACAATGAGCAGTTCTTC. It yields the protein CASSQDSGGYNEQFF.

The chain carries TRBV29-1 and TRBJ2-5; D gene unclear. The V and J ends lost 3 bases and 2 bases respectively, with 7 bases between them. The CDR3 contains 12 residues. Looked up from germline, CDR1 is SQVTM and CDR2 is ANQGSEA. The CDR3 loop reads CSVELAQETQYF. CDR3 bases: TGCAGCGTTGAGCTGGCGCAAGAGACCCAGTACTTC.

This clone is a singleton in its sample. The same CDR3 also results from other DNA sequences found in this sample. The chain employs TRBV18 and TRBJ1-6; D possibly corresponds to TRBD1 (5 bases). Looked up from germline, CDR1 is KGHSH and CDR2 is LQKENI. The CDR3 length is 14 residues. Trimming removed 3 bases at V and 3 bases at J, with 6 bases between. The CDR3 here is CASSPGGYNSPLHF. Here the CDR3 DNA reads TGTGCCAGCTCACCGGGGGGCTATAATTCACCCCTCCACTTT.

This sequence joins TRBV2 and TRBJ1-1, with no clear D. Deletions cut 5 bases from V and 7 bases from J, with 8 bases between. The CDR3 totals 11 residues. Germline CDR1 SNHLY, CDR2 FYNNEI. In DNA, the CDR3 is TGTGCCAGCAGTACGGACCTTGAAGCTTTCTTT. Residues: CASSTDLEAFF.